This entry lists 27 T cell receptor beta chains sequenced from one sample in a study of early T cells in non-severe SARS-CoV-2 infection (dated by TCRdb to about 2021). Libraries were built with 5' RACE. TCRdb shows the sequencer as NextSeq 500. The public reads were reprocessed in TCRdb via fastp at Q25 and MiXCR, keeping in-frame beta chains. CDR3 protein sequences are deduplicated, and each keeps its most common genes and DNA. In this sample the table shows over 20,000 distinct CDR3 sequences, more than 3.5% of which occur a single time. Together, the top ten hold less than 8.5% of the sample. The specimen was whole blood. Source of these receptors: an adult who was a healthcare worker with PCR-confirmed SARS-CoV-2 infection or an uninfected control (not recorded which).

This clonotype was recorded at least ten times. The chain recombines TRBV20-1 with TRBJ2-7; D is ambiguous. Germline CDR1 is DFQATT and CDR2 is SNEGSKA (reference sequence). V was trimmed by 1 base and J by 1 base, leaving 14 bases between them. This CDR3 region has 15 residues. CDR3 DNA: TGCAGTGCTAGAGGGGAAGACATGTATTCCTACGAGCAGTACTTC. It specifies CSARGEDMYSYEQYF.

This clonotype was counted ten times or more. The chain has TRBV6-6 and TRBJ1-6, with no clear D. V was shortened by 6 bases and J by 5 bases, with 5 bases between the two germline ends. Germline assignment: CDR1 MNHNY and CDR2 SVGAGI (reference sequence). The CDR3 extends over 12 amino acids. The CDR3 sequence is CASSRDNSPLHF. CDR3 DNA sequence: TGTGCCAGCAGCCGGGATAATTCACCCCTCCACTTT.

This clonotype was seen many times. This chain joins TRBV24-1 and TRBJ2-3; D call uncertain. CDR1 and CDR2 (germline): KGHDR, SFDVKD. This CDR3 has 13 amino acids. V lost 6 bases and J lost 2, with 8 bases in between. The CDR3 loop reads CATSNTVTDTQYF. The CDR3 nucleotides read TGTGCCACCAGTAACACCGTCACAGATACGCAGTATTTT.

This clonotype was seen ten or more times. The V gene is TRBV7-2, the J gene TRBJ1-2, with 7 bases aligning to TRBD1. V lost 5 bases to trimming and J lost 4 bases; unmatched junction nucleotides: 7. CDR1 SGHTA and CDR2 FQGNSA come from the germline V gene. The CDR3 consists of 14 residues. The CDR3 protein is CASSQGGRGYGYTF. CDR3 DNA sequence: TGTGCCAGCAGCCAAGGGGGCAGGGGCTATGGCTACACCTTC.

This clonotype was picked up many times. This chain joins TRBV4-3 and TRBJ2-7; TRBD1 matches at 7 bases. CDR3 length: 15 residues. Germline V gene data show CDR1 as LGHNA and CDR2 as YSLEER. Trimming cost V 0 bases and J 7 bases; bases outside gene matches: 9. CDR3 in DNA: TGCGCCAGCAGCCAAGACCCTGGGACAGCAACAGAGCAGTACTTC. Protein sequence: CASSQDPGTATEQYF.

This clonotype was observed many times. The J gene is TRBJ2-1, the V gene TRBV6-2 or TRBV6-3; 9 bases are a match to TRBD2. Germline V lookup: CDR1 MNHEY, CDR2 SVGEGT. Trimming cost V 6 bases and J 7 bases; bases outside gene matches: 10. The CDR3 length is 15 residues. The CDR3 DNA follows: TGTGCCAGCAGGAGGCAGCTAGCGGGGATGAATGAGCAGTTCTTC. Amino acids: CASRRQLAGMNEQFF.

This clonotype came up many times. This chain joins TRBV20-1 and TRBJ2-3; D gene ambiguous. V was clipped by 7 bases and J by 2 bases, with 13 bases between them. CDR1 is DFQATT, CDR2 SNEGSKA, per germline (reference sequence). The CDR3 is 13 residues long. CDR3 sequence (DNA): TGCAGTGGCCTACGGCTCTACACAGATACGCAGTATTTT. Amino acids: CSGLRLYTDTQYF.

Comment on this clonotype: This sequence may be a read error, since a much larger clone differs from it by one base. CDR3 nucleotide sequence: TGCACCAGCAGCTTCCAAGAGACCCAGTACTTC. Amino acid sequence: CTSSFQETQYF. V usage is TRBV5-1 and J usage is TRBJ2-5; no clear D gene. The CDR3 runs 11 residues. Looked up from germline, CDR1 is SGHRS and CDR2 is YFSETQ.

This clonotype occurred many times. This sequence joins TRBV27 and TRBJ1-6; no reliable D call. Trimming took off 5 bases at V and 8 bases at J, with 16 bases between the two ends. The CDR3 loop spans 15 amino acids. Germline V gene data show CDR1 as MNHEY and CDR2 as SMNVEV (reference sequence). The CDR3 DNA reads TGTGCCAGCAGTCCGACCGGGGTCAGCTATTCACCCCTCCACTTT. Translation gives CASSPTGVSYSPLHF.

The table lists this clonotype with many counts. V gene TRBV6-5 combines with J gene TRBJ2-5; D is undetermined. The germline V and J ends were trimmed by 5 bases and 4 bases, with 8 bases remaining between them. In germline, CDR1 is MNHEY, CDR2 SVGAGI. The CDR3 has 12 residues. CDR3 sequence: CASSRRRETQYF. The CDR3 DNA follows: TGTGCCAGCAGTCGTCGTAGAGAGACCCAGTACTTC.

This clonotype was found a few times. The chain recombines TRBV6-6 with TRBJ2-2; TRBD1 might be the D (5 bases). Germline V gene data show CDR1 as MNHNY and CDR2 as SVGAGI (reference sequence). The CDR3 consists of 14 residues. The V and J ends lost 6 bases and 1 base respectively, with 9 bases between them. Here the CDR3 DNA reads TGTGCCAGCAGACCCACAGGGAACACCGGGGAGCTGTTTTTT. Translation: CASRPTGNTGELFF.

This clonotype appeared many times. This chain links TRBV6-6 with TRBJ2-3; weak D call: TRBD2 (5 bases). CDR1 MNHNY and CDR2 SVGAGI come from the germline V gene (reference sequence). The ends were cut back, 5 bases at V and 1 base at J, with 13 bases in the middle. The CDR3 is made up of 15 amino acids. CDR3 amino acids: CASSGQDLRTDTQYF. CDR3 in DNA: TGTGCCAGCAGTGGTCAGGACTTGCGCACAGATACGCAGTATTTT.

This clonotype has at least ten counts. The rearrangement links TRBV9 to TRBJ2-6; D not resolved. The germline V and J ends were trimmed by 7 bases and 0 bases, with 5 bases remaining between them. This CDR3 spans 13 amino acids. Germline V CDR1 and CDR2: SGDLS, YYNGEE. The CDR3 DNA reads TGTGCCAGCTCTGACTCTGGGGCCAACGTCCTGACTTTC. Translating it yields CASSDSGANVLTF. Based on the CDR3 plus reference TRBV9 and TRBJ2-6, the full variable domain is DSGVTQTPKHLITATGQRVTLRCSPRSGDLSVYWYQQSLDQGLQFLIQYYNGEERAKGNILERFSAQQFPDLHSELNLSSLELGDSALYFCASSDSGANVLTFGAGSRLTVL.

This clonotype occurred a few times. The chain recombines TRBV6-2 or TRBV6-3 with TRBJ2-7; 8 nucleotides match TRBD2. Germline trimming cut 4 bases from V and 6 bases from J; bases unmatched to any gene: 2. This CDR3 has 12 residues. The germline CDR1 and CDR2 sequences are MNHEY and SVGEGT. CDR3 nucleotides: TGTGCCAGCAGTTCCGGGACTAGCGAGCAGTACTTC. Protein product: CASSSGTSEQYF.

This clonotype has at least ten counts. V usage is TRBV11-3 and J usage is TRBJ2-3; 9 bases line up with TRBD1. Germline V gene lookup returns CDR1 SGHNT and CDR2 YENEEA. Trimming cost V 4 bases and J 1 base; bases outside gene matches: 6. This CDR3 is built from 16 residues. CDR3 loop: CASSSWGDRGTDTQYF. The CDR3 DNA is TGTGCCAGCAGCTCCTGGGGGGACAGGGGCACAGATACGCAGTATTTT.

This clonotype was recorded a few times. The genes are TRBV11-2 and TRBJ2-7, with TRBD1 as a possible D gene (6 bases). Germline CDR1 SGHAT, CDR2 FQNNGV. V shed 8 bases and J shed 1 base, with 18 bases lying between them. The CDR3 is 15 residues long. As DNA, the CDR3 is TGTGCCAGCGTTAAGATGCGACAGGCATCCTACGAGCAGTACTTC. This encodes CASVKMRQASYEQYF. Filled out from reference TRBV11-2 and TRBJ2-7, the complete variable domain reads EAGVAQSPRYKIIEKRQSVAFWCNPISGHATLYWYQQILGQGPKLLIQFQNNGVVDDSQLPKDRFSAERLKGVDSTLKIQPAKLEDSAVYLCASVKMRQASYEQYFGPGTRLTVT.

V is TRBV6-2 or TRBV6-3 and J is TRBJ2-1; the match to TRBD2 covers 14 bases. Germline loops: CDR1 MNHEY, CDR2 SVGEGT. CDR3 length equals 16 residues. Germline trimming cut 6 bases from V and 5 bases from J; bases unmatched to any gene: 6. The CDR3 DNA follows: TGTGCCAGCAGACTCGGGACTAGCGGGGGTCACAATGAGCAGTTCTTC. Translated, it gives CASRLGTSGGHNEQFF.

This clonotype was observed many times. The chain recombines TRBV27 with TRBJ1-6; tentatively, D is TRBD1 (5 bases). Trimming pared 1 base from V and 1 base from J, leaving 5 bases between. From germline, CDR1 is MNHEY and CDR2 SMNVEV (reference sequence). The CDR3 is 15 amino acids. CDR3 nucleotides: TGTGCCAGCAGTTTATGGGGGTCCTATAATTCACCCCTCCACTTT. It specifies CASSLWGSYNSPLHF.

This clonotype was counted only a few times. The chain links TRBV19 to TRBJ1-2; D is unclear. V was shortened by 7 bases and J by 0 bases, with 3 bases between the two germline ends. The germline gives CDR1 LNHDA, CDR2 SQIVND (reference sequence). This CDR3 has 11 amino acids. CDR3 residues: CASKPNYGYTF. Written as DNA, the CDR3 is TGTGCCAGTAAACCTAACTATGGCTACACCTTC.

This clonotype was seen ten or more times. The CDR3 loop is CASNLQGASTDTQYF. The CDR3 DNA follows: TGTGCCAGCAACCTACAGGGGGCCAGCACAGATACGCAGTATTTT. The chain couples TRBV5-6 to TRBJ2-3, with 9 bases fitting TRBD1. Germline loops: CDR1 SGHDT, CDR2 YYEEEE. Trimming cost V 6 bases and J 0 bases; bases outside gene matches: 5. This CDR3 is built from 15 residues.

This clonotype has a count of ten or more. The genes are TRBV27 and TRBJ1-1; no reliable D call. This CDR3 region has 14 residues. Trimming removed 2 bases at V and 2 bases at J, with 9 bases between. Germline lookup yields CDR1 MNHEY and CDR2 SMNVEV (reference sequence). The CDR3 loop reads CASSLDRANTEAFF. Written as DNA, the CDR3 is TGTGCCAGCAGTTTAGATCGGGCTAACACTGAAGCTTTCTTT.

A few counts support this clonotype. V gene TRBV2 combines with J gene TRBJ2-3; TRBD2 agrees at 8 bases. Germline CDR1 is SNHLY and CDR2 is FYNNEI. The V segment lost 2 bases and the J segment 7 bases; nucleotides outside the gene matches: 8. The CDR3 is 15 residues long. CDR3 region: CASSERGGEKYTQYF. In DNA, the CDR3 is TGTGCCAGCAGTGAACGGGGGGGCGAGAAATATACGCAGTATTTT.

This clonotype was counted ten times or more. The V call is TRBV6-5, the J call TRBJ2-7; 9 bases line up with TRBD1. Germline CDR1 reads MNHEY; CDR2 reads SVGAGI. The CDR3 spans 18 residues. J was trimmed by 2 bases and V by 0 bases; bases with no gene match: 11. The DNA of the CDR3 is TGTGCCAGCAGTTACTCCCACCGGGACAGGGCCGACACCTACGAGCAGTACTTC. Encoded protein: CASSYSHRDRADTYEQYF.

This clonotype was seen a handful of times. A much larger clone differs from this one at a single base, so this may be a read error. The V gene is TRBV5-1, the J gene TRBJ1-1, with TRBD1 as a possible D gene (5 bases). The V gene lost 5 bases and the J gene lost 0 bases, with 14 bases spanning the gap. There are 15 residues in the CDR3. In germline, CDR1 is SGHRS, CDR2 YFSETQ. The CDR3 protein is CASRPEQAMNTEAFF. CDR3 bases: TGCGCCAGCAGACCCGAACAGGCCATGAACACTGAAGCTTTCTTT.

This clonotype was seen only a few times. The J gene is TRBJ2-7, the V gene TRBV28; a weak D match, TRBD2 (6 bases). The V end was cut by 4 bases, the J end by 7 bases, with 17 bases between. The CDR3 runs to 14 residues. Germline CDR1 MDHEN, CDR2 SYDVKM. CDR3: CASSSIRETGEQYF. The CDR3 DNA reads TGTGCCAGCAGTTCCATCCGGGAGACGGGGGAGCAGTACTTC.

This clonotype has at least ten counts. This chain connects TRBV20-1 to TRBJ2-5; 8 positions match TRBD2. The germline V gene encodes CDR1 DFQATT and CDR2 SNEGSKA (reference sequence). Trimming took 2 bases from V and 3 from J; bases not matched to a gene: 8. This CDR3 comprises 15 residues. In DNA, the CDR3 is TGCAGTGCTAGACGTTGGGATAGCGGGGAAGAGACCCAGTACTTC. Protein sequence: CSARRWDSGEETQYF.

There are many counts of this clonotype. The chain employs TRBV30 and TRBJ2-1; 7 bases line up with TRBD1. Germline lookup yields CDR1 GTSNPN and CDR2 SVGIG (reference sequence). The CDR3 totals 14 residues. The trim removed 3 bases at V and 5 bases at J, leaving 7 bases unmatched. In DNA form, the CDR3 reads TGTGCCTGGAGCGGACAGGTTTTGGACAATGAGCAGTTCTTC. This translates into CAWSGQVLDNEQFF.